This entry lists 10 T cell receptor beta chains sequenced from one sample in a study of radiation and T cells in renal cell carcinoma. This sample's time point: baseline pretreatment blood. Documented treatment: 15 Gy SBRT to primary tumor, nephrectomy 4 weeks later. Assay: immunoSEQ multiplex PCR; the TCRdb copy retains only in-frame clones and omits some. The sample contains 120,000 to 150,000 clones, 88% of which appear only once. The sequences come from blood, collected from a patient whose treatment included radiotherapy and nephrectomy. Receptors were obtained from a woman aged 70-85 years with renal cell carcinoma.

The chain employs TRBV28 and TRBJ2-7, with 9 bases identical to TRBD2. CDR1 and CDR2 from the germline V gene are MDHEN and SYDVKM. The CDR3 length is 14 residues. V trimming: 5 bases; J trimming: 3 bases; junction bases outside the gene matches: 5. CDR3 region: CASSPGTSHYEQYF. CDR3 nucleotide sequence: TGTGCCAGCAGTCCCGGGACTAGCCACTACGAGCAGTACTTC.

The chain combines TRBV9 with TRBJ1-6; 10 bases are a match to TRBD1. The CDR3 is made up of 18 amino acids. Germline CDR1 reads SGDLS; CDR2 reads YYNGEE. The junction had 9 bases not matched to a gene; V was cut back by 4 bases and J by 2 bases. The chain's CDR3 is CASSPAGQGGTYNSPLHF. The CDR3 bases are TGTGCCAGCAGCCCCGCCGGACAGGGGGGTACCTATAATTCACCCCTCCACTTT.

The rearrangement uses TRBV6-1 and TRBJ1-1; 10 nucleotides line up with TRBD1. V dropped 5 bases and J dropped 3; count of bases not matched to a gene: 3. The CDR3 runs to 14 residues. In germline, CDR1 is MNHNS, CDR2 SASEGT. DNA of the CDR3: TGTGCCAGCAGTATGACAGGGGGCGACACTGAAGCTTTCTTT. Residues: CASSMTGGDTEAFF.

J is TRBJ2-3 and V is TRBV14; 8 bases agree with TRBD2. The CDR3 extends over 20 amino acids. Losses at the gene ends were 0 bases for V and 1 base for J; bases not matched to a gene: 15. From germline, CDR1 is SGHDN and CDR2 FVKESK. The CDR3, as DNA: TGTGCCAGCAGCCAAGATCGGGCCGGGACTAGGGCTGCACGCACAGATACGCAGTATTTT. It is translated as CASSQDRAGTRAARTDTQYF.

In the case of this clone: Sequence at one end of the junction differs from germline and may be a read error. This rearrangement joins TRBV5-6 to TRBJ2-7; TRBD1 matches at 9 bases. This CDR3 has 12 amino acids. Germline CDR1 and CDR2: SGHDT and YYEEEE. CDR3 in DNA: TGTGCCAGCAGCTTGGATGGGACAGGGAATCACTTC. It is translated as CASSLDGTGNHF.

V is TRBV4-2 and J is TRBJ1-3; D may be TRBD1 (6 bases). The length of the CDR3 is 18 residues. V gave up 0 bases and J gave up 2 bases, with 17 bases separating them. CDR1 and CDR2 (germline): LGHNA, YNFKEQ. CDR3 coding DNA: TGTGCCAGCAGCCAAGATCTAACCGGGACAAATACTGGAAACACCATATATTTT. Its protein is CASSQDLTGTNTGNTIYF.

The DNA for the CDR3 is TGTGCCAGCAGCTTGGAACTAGACGGGGCCAACGTCCTGACTTTC. The encoded protein is CASSLELDGANVLTF. This chain joins TRBV5-4 and TRBJ2-6, with D possibly being TRBD2 (5 bases). There are 15 residues in the CDR3. CDR1 and CDR2 from the germline V gene are SGHNT and YYREEE (reference sequence). The germline V and J ends were trimmed by 0 bases and 4 bases, with 8 bases remaining between them.

This clone was detected a few times. This chain links TRBV29-1 with TRBJ1-1, with 8 bases identical to TRBD1. Germline lookup yields CDR1 SQVTM and CDR2 ANQGSEA. V trimming: 5 bases; J trimming: 6 bases; junction bases outside the gene matches: 5. The CDR3 runs to 12 residues. CDR3 sequence reads: CSVTTGVSEAFF. The CDR3 DNA sequence: TGCAGCGTTACGACAGGGGTATCTGAAGCTTTCTTT.

The gene calls are TRBV19 and TRBJ2-7; no definite D call. The CDR3 loop spans 14 amino acids. Trimming shortened V by 2 bases and J by 3 bases, and 11 bases separated the two germline ends. Germline CDR1 and CDR2: LNHDA and SQIVND (reference sequence). The CDR3 here is CASSITWKGYEQYF. CDR3 nucleotide sequence: TGTGCCAGTAGTATAACATGGAAGGGCTACGAGCAGTACTTC. The whole variable domain, filled in from reference TRBV19 and TRBJ2-7, reads DGGITQSPKYLFRKEGQNVTLSCEQNLNHDAMYWYRQDPGQGLRLIYYSQIVNDFQKGDIAEGYSVSREKKESFPLTVTSAQKNPTAFYLCASSITWKGYEQYFGPGTRLTVT.

This clone has only a few counts. The chain couples TRBV2 to TRBJ2-2, with a weak D call TRBD1 (6 bases). Per germline, CDR1 SNHLY and CDR2 FYNNEI. This CDR3 region has 15 residues. Trimming pared 2 bases from V and 4 bases from J, leaving 11 bases between. CDR3 region: CASSEYRAVTGELFF. The DNA for the CDR3 is TGTGCCAGCAGTGAATACAGGGCGGTCACCGGGGAGCTGTTTTTT.